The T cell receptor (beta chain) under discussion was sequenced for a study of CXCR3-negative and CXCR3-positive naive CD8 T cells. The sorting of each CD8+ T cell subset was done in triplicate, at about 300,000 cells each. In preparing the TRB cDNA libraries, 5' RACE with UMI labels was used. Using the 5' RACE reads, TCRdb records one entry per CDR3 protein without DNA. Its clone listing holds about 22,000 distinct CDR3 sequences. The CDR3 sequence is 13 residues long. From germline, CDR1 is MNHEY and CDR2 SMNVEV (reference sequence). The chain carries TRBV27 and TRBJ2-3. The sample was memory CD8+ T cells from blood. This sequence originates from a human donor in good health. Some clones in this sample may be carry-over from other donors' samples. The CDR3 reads CASGTISTDTQYF.